What follows are 8 T cell receptor beta chains derived from one specimen sequenced in a study of cytomegalovirus exposure and HLA in healthy donors. PCR involved 60 Vbeta and 13 Jbeta primers. Measured with immunoSEQ multiplex PCR; TCRdb has only the in-frame clones, and not every one. The sample yields roughly 160,000 clones, 65% to 90% seen once. The sequencing input was PBMCs. The receptors were gathered from a male donor in good health and CMV-seronegative.

The chain joins TRBV4-1 to TRBJ2-7; D is uncertain. The length of the CDR3 is 15 residues. From germline, CDR1 is MGHRA and CDR2 YSYEKL. Trimming cost V 4 bases and J 3 bases, with 16 bases left between them. The chain's CDR3 is CASSPRGDLNYEQYF. CDR3 nucleotides: TGCGCCAGCAGCCCTCGCGGCGATCTAAACTACGAGCAGTACTTC.

The chain joins TRBV27 to TRBJ2-7; TRBD1 aligns across 9 bases. CDR1 and CDR2 (germline): MNHEY, SMNVEV (reference sequence). With 6 bases clipped from V and 6 bases from J, the junction kept 0 bases outside the gene matches. The length of the CDR3 is 11 residues. In nucleotides, the CDR3 is TGTGCCAGCAGGGACAGGGGCGAGCAGTACTTC. It encodes CASRDRGEQYF.

The chain has TRBV5-1 and TRBJ2-7; TRBD1 matches 9 bases. CDR3 length: 15 residues. The J segment lost 2 bases and the V segment lost 0 bases, leaving 3 bases of the junction unmatched. CDR1 and CDR2 from the germline V gene are SGHRS and YFSETQ. CDR3 region: CASSLAWTGAYEQYF. The CDR3 nucleotides read TGCGCCAGCAGCTTGGCTTGGACAGGGGCCTACGAGCAGTACTTC.

V usage is TRBV5-1 and J usage is TRBJ1-2; 9 bases agree with TRBD1. This CDR3 comprises 14 residues. V was pared by 4 bases and J by 7 bases, with 8 bases of the junction left unmatched. Per germline, CDR1 SGHRS and CDR2 YFSETQ. The CDR3 region has the DNA TGCGCCAGCAGCCCCGAACAGGGGGCTCGTGGCTACACCTTC. Its translation: CASSPEQGARGYTF.

This clone was recorded once. The gene calls are TRBV19 and TRBJ1-4, with D unclear. This CDR3 is built from 13 residues. CDR1 and CDR2 (germline): LNHDA, SQIVND (reference sequence). Trimming shortened V by 8 bases and J by 3 bases, and 10 bases separated the two germline ends. Written as DNA, the CDR3 is TGTGCCAGTCGTAAGCGGGCTAATGAAAAACTGTTTTTT. It specifies CASRKRANEKLFF.

This clone was detected once. The CDR3 nucleotides are TGCGCCAGCAGCCTTCGGACTAGCGGTTCAGACGAGCAGTACTTC. Its translation is CASSLRTSGSDEQYF. The chain uses TRBV4-1 and TRBJ2-7; 10 bases align to TRBD2. Germline V lookup: CDR1 MGHRA, CDR2 YSYEKL. The CDR3 sequence is 15 residues long. V was clipped by 4 bases and J by 5 bases; unmatched bases: 8.

This clone has more than one count but fewer than ten. The chain uses TRBV5-8 and TRBJ2-1; 10 bases fit TRBD1. In germline, CDR1 is SGHTS, CDR2 YDEGEE. Trimming cost V 5 bases and J 7 bases; bases outside gene matches: 6. The CDR3 is 14 amino acids. As DNA, the CDR3 is TGTGCCAGCAGTACCCGGACAGGGGGAAATGAGCAGTTCTTC. This gives the protein CASSTRTGGNEQFF. The full variable domain, its missing parts supplied by reference TRBV5-8 and TRBJ2-1, is EAGVTQSPTHLIKTRGQQATLRCSPISGHTSVYWYQQALGLGLQFLLWYDEGEERNRGNFPPRFSGRQFPNYSSELNVNALELEDSALYLCASSTRTGGNEQFFGPGTRLTVL.

Only one count was recorded for this clone. CDR3 bases: TGTGCCAGCAGCTCCCGGGGGGGCGGGGCCAATGAGCAGTTCTTC. Translation gives CASSSRGGGANEQFF. The chain combines TRBV7-9 with TRBJ2-1; 8 bases agree with TRBD2. From germline, CDR1 is SEHNR and CDR2 FQNEAQ (reference sequence). The J segment lost 6 bases and the V segment lost 4 bases, leaving 8 bases of the junction unmatched. The CDR3 consists of 15 residues.